The 21 T cell receptor beta chains listed next were all sequenced from one sample in a study of spatial heterogeneity in lung cancer. The sample's time point: blood at routine non-recurrence follow-up after resection. TCRdb fed the 5' RACE reads into MiXCR, producing one record per CDR3 protein. This repertoire shows tens of thousands of distinct CDR3 sequences, about 9.4% found once; its top ten account for roughly 30%. The specimen comprised PBMCs, sampled at follow-up. The source of these receptors is a female donor with early-stage non-small cell lung cancer.

In regard to this clonotype: A much larger clone lies one base from this, so it may be a read error. V gene TRBV19 combines with J gene TRBJ2-7; the D is unclear. CDR1 is LNHDA and CDR2 is SQIVND in the germline V gene (reference sequence). Trimming took 2 bases from V and 3 from J, leaving 17 bases between them. The CDR3 length is 16 residues. DNA of the CDR3: TGTGCCAGTAGTATATCCGGCGCCAGTACCTTCTACGAGCAGTACTTC. The encoded protein is CASSISGASTFYEQYF.

This clonotype appeared many times. The rearrangement joins TRBV2 to TRBJ1-2; D is perhaps TRBD1 (5 bases). Trimming shortened V by 6 bases and J by 10 bases, and 15 bases separated the two germline ends. CDR3 length equals 12 residues. CDR1 SNHLY and CDR2 FYNNEI come from the germline V gene. CDR3 sequence (DNA): TGTGCCAGCAGCGTTACCAGGGTCTCCTACACCTTC. Its protein product is CASSVTRVSYTF. Full variable domain (rest looked up from reference TRBV2 and TRBJ1-2): EPEVTQTPSHQVTQMGQEVILRCVPISNHLYFYWYRQILGQKVEFLVSFYNNEISEKSEIFDDQFSVERPDGSNFTLKIRSTKLEDSAMYFCASSVTRVSYTFGSGTRLTVV.

There are many counts of this clonotype. The chain combines TRBV29-1 with TRBJ2-7, with unresolved D. Trimming stripped 1 base from V and 2 bases from J, with 9 bases between. This CDR3 comprises 13 residues. The V gene's germline CDR1 is SQVTM and CDR2 ANQGSEA. CDR3 bases: TGCAGCGTTGAAGTCCACGGTACCTACGAGCAGTACTTC. Protein sequence: CSVEVHGTYEQYF.

This clonotype was picked up a small number of times. The chain uses TRBV28 and TRBJ1-6, with D possibly matching TRBD1 (5 bases). V shed 2 bases and J shed 10 bases, with 24 bases lying between them. Germline lookup yields CDR1 MDHEN and CDR2 SYDVKM. The CDR3 is made up of 18 amino acids. The CDR3 bases are TGTGCCAGCAGTTTACGTTCCTTAGGGCGAGGGGCTAACTCACCCCTCCACTTT. Translation: CASSLRSLGRGANSPLHF.

This clonotype was seen repeatedly, ten times or more. This chain uses TRBV5-5 with TRBJ1-2; D unclear. CDR1 and CDR2 from the germline V gene are SGHKS and YYEKEE (reference sequence). V was pared by 1 base and J by 1 base, with 8 bases between. The CDR3 is 14 residues long. The CDR3 region is CASSLWSDNYGYTF. CDR3 DNA: TGTGCCAGCAGCTTGTGGTCCGATAACTATGGCTACACCTTC.

This chain joins TRBV7-2 and TRBJ2-7; perhaps TRBD1 as D (5 bases). Germline V gene sequence: CDR1 SGHTA, CDR2 FQGNSA. The CDR3 length is 13 residues. With 5 bases removed from V and 2 bases from J, the gap between germline ends came to 10 bases. The DNA for the CDR3 is TGTGCCAGCAGCCTCCCGACAGCCTACGAGCAGTACTTC. It is translated as CASSLPTAYEQYF. Full variable domain (missing parts from reference TRBV7-2 and TRBJ2-7): GAGVSQSPSNKVTEKGKDVELRCDPISGHTALYWYRQSLGQGLEFLIYFQGNSAPDKSGLPSDRFSAERTGGSVSTLTIQRTQQEDSAVYLCASSLPTAYEQYFGPGTRLTVT.

In this sample, this clonotype turned up a few times. The V call is TRBV2, the J call TRBJ1-6; D remains unclear. The germline gives CDR1 SNHLY, CDR2 FYNNEI. This CDR3 has 13 residues. V lost 7 bases, J lost 7 bases, and 11 bases lay in between. The CDR3 spells CASTGEGNSPLHF. CDR3 nucleotide sequence: TGTGCCAGCACCGGGGAGGGAAATTCACCCCTCCACTTT.

There are many counts of this clonotype. This chain joins TRBV6-2 or TRBV6-3 and TRBJ1-1, with unresolved D. The CDR3 consists of 13 residues. Trimming left V 4 bases short and J 0 bases short, with 6 bases between. Germline-derived CDR1 and CDR2 are MNHEY and SVGEGT. CDR3: CASSFGLNTEAFF. The CDR3 nucleotides are TGTGCCAGCAGTTTCGGGTTGAACACTGAAGCTTTCTTT.

A few counts support this clonotype. V gene TRBV28 combines with J gene TRBJ2-7; D gene ambiguous. Per germline, CDR1 MDHEN and CDR2 SYDVKM. The germline V and J ends were trimmed by 2 bases and 6 bases, with 14 bases remaining between them. The CDR3 is 14 amino acids. In DNA form, the CDR3 reads TGTGCCAGCAGTTTAAATTCATTGGGTGGCGAGCAGTACTTC. Translated: CASSLNSLGGEQYF.

This clonotype has at least ten counts. V usage is TRBV4-3 and J usage is TRBJ1-2; TRBD1 is a possible D gene (5 bases). The V gene lost 1 base and the J gene lost 4 bases, with 10 bases spanning the gap. Germline V gene data show CDR1 as LGHNA and CDR2 as YSLEER. The CDR3 totals 14 residues. The CDR3 DNA reads TGCGCCAGCAGCCAAGTGGGGGGTACCTATGGCTACACCTTC. This encodes CASSQVGGTYGYTF.

This clonotype was counted at least ten times. V is TRBV4-3 and J is TRBJ2-7; D is tentatively TRBD1 or TRBD2 (5 bases each). The V and J ends lost 4 bases and 2 bases respectively, with 12 bases between them. This CDR3 spans 14 amino acids. Germline lookup yields CDR1 LGHNA and CDR2 YSLEER. DNA of the CDR3: TGCGCCAGCAGCCCGACCGGGGCAACCTACGAGCAGTACTTC. It translates to CASSPTGATYEQYF.

This clonotype was seen more than once but under ten times. V is TRBV5-4 and J is TRBJ2-5; D not resolved. The V and J ends lost 4 bases and 3 bases respectively, with 13 bases between them. Germline values: CDR1 SGHNT, CDR2 YYREEE (reference sequence). The CDR3 covers 14 residues. The CDR3 DNA reads as TGTGCCAGCAGCGCCTCGGGTCGAGAAGAGACCCAGTACTTC. Translation: CASSASGREETQYF.

This sequence joins TRBV6-5 and TRBJ1-2, with D possibly being TRBD1 (5 bases). Trimming took 2 bases from V and 6 from J, leaving 7 bases between them. Germline values: CDR1 MNHEY, CDR2 SVGAGI. The CDR3 is 12 residues long. This CDR3 reads CASSYRGNGYTF. DNA for the CDR3: TGTGCCAGCAGTTACCGGGGGAATGGCTACACCTTC.

This clonotype was seen many times. The gene calls are TRBV9 and TRBJ2-1; no clear D. The CDR3 contains 13 residues. V lost 3 bases to trimming and J lost 6 bases, with 10 bases between them. Germline values: CDR1 SGDLS, CDR2 YYNGEE. The CDR3 reads CASSANVPNEQFF. The CDR3 DNA follows: TGTGCCAGCAGCGCTAATGTCCCCAATGAGCAGTTCTTC.

This clonotype occurred a few times. The chain couples TRBV5-1 to TRBJ2-1, with D hard to call. Germline CDR1 SGHRS, CDR2 YFSETQ. The CDR3 is made up of 14 amino acids. Trimming stripped 4 bases from V and 3 bases from J, with 11 bases between. Written as DNA, the CDR3 is TGCGCCAGCAGCACCCTAGACCTCTACAATGAGCAGTTCTTC. Protein sequence: CASSTLDLYNEQFF.

With regard to this clonotype: A much larger clone lies a single base off, so this may be a read error. The rearrangement uses TRBV9 and TRBJ2-5; D unclear. The germline V gene has CDR1 SGDLS and CDR2 YYNGEE. This CDR3 region has 15 residues. Trimming took 4 bases from V and 2 from J, leaving 15 bases between them. The CDR3 sequence is CASSTTLLVQETQYF. The CDR3 coding sequence is TGTGCCAGCAGCACCACTCTTTTGGTACAAGAGACCCAGTACTTC.

This clonotype was seen only a few times. The chain has TRBV4-1 and TRBJ2-5; 8 nucleotides align to TRBD2. The CDR3 has 16 residues. The V gene end was trimmed by 5 bases and the J gene end by 3 bases; junction bases not matched to a gene: 11. Per the germline V gene, CDR1 is MGHRA and CDR2 is YSYEKL. CDR3 sequence: CASSYGWDSGEETQYF. CDR3 bases: TGCGCCAGCAGCTATGGTTGGGATAGCGGGGAAGAGACCCAGTACTTC.

This clonotype was seen a handful of times. This CDR3 reads CASSFTNTGELFF. CDR3 bases: TGTGCCAGCAGCTTTACGAACACCGGGGAGCTGTTTTTT. The chain carries TRBV7-2 and TRBJ2-2; D gene unclear. Germline V gene data show CDR1 as SGHTA and CDR2 as FQGNSA. Trimming shortened V by 3 bases and J by 0 bases, and 2 bases separated the two germline ends. There are 13 residues in the CDR3.

V is TRBV9 and J is TRBJ2-7, with unresolved D. The V end lost 0 bases, the J end lost 1 base, and 8 bases lay between the germline ends. The V gene's germline CDR1 is SGDLS and CDR2 YYNGEE. The CDR3 spans 14 residues. CDR3 nucleotides: TGTGCCAGCAGCGTAGCAGTTGGGTCCTACGAGCAGTACTTC. It encodes CASSVAVGSYEQYF. Supplemented by reference TRBV9 and TRBJ2-7, the full variable domain reads DSGVTQTPKHLITATGQRVTLRCSPRSGDLSVYWYQQSLDQGLQFLIQYYNGEERAKGNILERFSAQQFPDLHSELNLSSLELGDSALYFCASSVAVGSYEQYFGPGTRLTVT.

This clonotype was detected only a few times. V and J are TRBV24-1 and TRBJ2-1, with TRBD2 matching 8 bases. CDR1 is KGHDR, CDR2 SFDVKD, per germline. The V and J ends lost 3 bases and 4 bases, in that order; junction bases with no gene match: 7. This CDR3 contains 16 residues. The CDR3 DNA follows: TGTGCCACCAGTGATGACCCGGGGGGGCTTTACAATGAGCAGTTCTTC. It translates to CATSDDPGGLYNEQFF.

This clonotype was counted at least ten times. The rearrangement joins TRBV28 to TRBJ1-1, with a tentative D call TRBD1 (6 bases). V was clipped by 6 bases and J by 4 bases, with 24 bases between them. Germline CDR1 is MDHEN and CDR2 is SYDVKM. This CDR3 has 17 residues. Here the CDR3 reads CASREPGQYSSPTEAFF. CDR3 bases: TGTGCCAGCAGGGAACCGGGACAATATAGTTCCCCCACTGAAGCTTTCTTT.